This TCR beta chain was sequenced for a study of CD8+CD57+ T cells in acquired aplastic anemia. Study-level background: Sorted CD4+ and CD8+ cells gave a mean 3.2 ug DNA, range about 0.19 to 27.4 ug.

Study-level results: Patients versus controls showed no significant CD8+ Simpson's diversity difference. Found in both controls and patients were twenty-nine CD8+ CDR3 sequences.

In this sample, this clonotype turned up once. Its antigen is unidentified. This CDR3 has 18 amino acids. V was clipped by 1 base and J by 0 bases; unmatched bases: 7. The germline CDR1 and CDR2 sequences are SEHNR and FQNEAQ (reference sequence). The template for TCR beta VDJ and CDR3 sequence profiling was genomic DNA. TCRdb recomputed calls from the reads with MiXCR, one row per CDR3 protein. The table lists 200,000 to 250,000 distinct CDR3 sequences, around 60% of them singletons. The chain joins TRBV7-9 to TRBJ1-5; 9 positions match TRBD1. The sequencing sample was made of sorted CD4+, CD8+, or CD8+CD57+ T cells (not recorded which) from PBMCs. The clonotype comes from a human donor in good health. The CDR3 reads CASSLDRDRASSNQPQHF. For the CDR3, the DNA is TGTGCCAGCAGCTTAGATCGGGACAGGGCCTCTAGCAATCAGCCCCAGCATTTT.